The 17 T cell receptor beta chains given below trace back to one sample, sequenced in a study of cytomegalovirus exposure and HLA in healthy donors. In the PCR, 60 Vbeta and 13 Jbeta primers were used. The method was immunoSEQ multiplex PCR; TCRdb's version includes in-frame clones alone and lacks a portion of them. The sample holds approximately 190,000 clones; 75% to 90% are singletons and the top ten take 6.3%. Sequencing was carried out using PBMCs. The receptor source for this set is a man aged 35 to 55 in good health and CMV-seropositive.

The rearrangement links TRBV7-9 to TRBJ2-3; maybe TRBD2 (5 bases). Germline V lookup: CDR1 SEHNR, CDR2 FQNEAQ (reference sequence). The ends were cut back, 5 bases at V and 6 bases at J, with 18 bases in the middle. The CDR3 consists of 15 residues. The CDR3 DNA follows: TGTGCCAGCAGCCTGGTGGGTTCGGTAGCGGATACGCAGTATTTT. Protein sequence: CASSLVGSVADTQYF.

This rearrangement joins TRBV2 to TRBJ1-1; 8 positions agree with TRBD1. This CDR3 is built from 15 residues. Trimming took 1 base from V and 11 from J; bases not matched to a gene: 12. The germline V gene encodes CDR1 SNHLY and CDR2 FYNNEI. CDR3 nucleotide sequence: TGTGCCAGCAGTGAAGGCCAGACAGGGGACGCGAGCGCTTTCTTT. Translated: CASSEGQTGDASAFF.

The chain links TRBV6-1 to TRBJ2-5; 7 nucleotides align to TRBD1. V lost 0 bases, J lost 11 bases, and 12 bases stayed unmatched. The CDR3 contains 15 residues. Germline V gene data show CDR1 as MNHNS and CDR2 as SASEGT. The DNA for the CDR3 is TGTGCCAGCAGTGAAGCCGAGACAGGGCGGCCCGGGCAGTACTTC. Protein: CASSEAETGRPGQYF.

This clone has only a few counts. The DNA of the CDR3 is TGTGCCAGCAGTCCCTCCTTTAGGGGGCGGGCGGAAGAGGAGCTGTTTTTT. Translating it yields CASSPSFRGRAEEELFF. The chain is built from TRBV2 and TRBJ2-2; 7 bases line up with TRBD1. The junction had 19 bases not matched to a gene; V was cut back by 5 bases and J by 10 bases. The CDR3 loop spans 17 amino acids. Germline values: CDR1 SNHLY, CDR2 FYNNEI.

The chain uses TRBV5-6 and TRBJ2-3; D not resolved. Germline V gene lookup returns CDR1 SGHDT and CDR2 YYEEEE. V lost 0 bases and J lost 0, with 5 bases in between. The CDR3 is made up of 14 amino acids. The CDR3 loop is CASSLVGSTDTQYF. DNA for the CDR3: TGTGCCAGCAGCTTGGTTGGCAGCACAGATACGCAGTATTTT.

The rearrangement links TRBV4-1 to TRBJ2-5; 8 nucleotides line up with TRBD2. The CDR3 is made up of 18 amino acids. The V gene end was trimmed by 0 bases and the J gene end by 9 bases; junction bases not matched to a gene: 18. Germline assignment: CDR1 MGHRA and CDR2 YSYEKL. CDR3 nucleotides: TGCGCCAGCAGCCAAGACGTTACGGGAGGGACCGGTGGGAGACCCCAGTACTTC. Its protein product is CASSQDVTGGTGGRPQYF.

The V gene is TRBV18, the J gene TRBJ1-2; a possible D gene is TRBD1 (6 bases). The ends were cut back, 1 base at V and 4 bases at J, with 16 bases in the middle. The CDR3 consists of 16 residues. Per germline, CDR1 KGHSH and CDR2 LQKENI. The CDR3, as DNA: TGTGCCAGCTCACCACGGCAGGGGCCGATCCCCTATGGCTACACCTTC. This gives the protein CASSPRQGPIPYGYTF.

This chain joins TRBV13 and TRBJ2-2; 9 bases map to TRBD1. V lost 5 bases and J lost 4; bases outside the gene matches: 8. Germline V CDR1 and CDR2: PRHDT, FYEKMQ (reference sequence). This CDR3 is built from 16 residues. The CDR3 spells CASSLWTGEVTGELFF. DNA of the CDR3: TGTGCCAGCAGCCTTTGGACAGGGGAAGTCACCGGGGAGCTGTTTTTT. The full variable domain, in which reference TRBV13 and TRBJ2-2 provide the parts outside the CDR3, is AAGVIQSPRHLIKEKRETATLKCYPIPRHDTVYWYQQGPGQDPQFLISFYEKMQSDKGSIPDRFSAQQFSDYHSELNMSSLELGDSALYFCASSLWTGEVTGELFFGEGSRLTVL.

In this sample, this clone turned up a few times. The CDR3 is CASSSNRGGQASSTDTQYF. The CDR3 DNA sequence: TGTGCCAGCAGCTCCAATAGAGGGGGACAGGCCTCTAGCACAGATACGCAGTATTTT. The chain couples TRBV7-2 to TRBJ2-3, with 8 bases fitting TRBD1. The V gene's germline CDR1 is SGHTA and CDR2 FQGNSA. The J segment lost 0 bases and the V segment lost 4 bases, leaving 15 bases of the junction unmatched. The CDR3 consists of 19 residues.

V is TRBV7-2 and J is TRBJ1-5, with D tentatively TRBD1 (6 bases). The CDR3 spans 15 residues. CDR1 and CDR2 (germline): SGHTA, FQGNSA. V gave up 0 bases and J gave up 3 bases, with 9 bases separating them. The CDR3 loop reads CASSLAGGANQPQHF. The DNA of the CDR3 is TGTGCCAGCAGCTTAGCGGGGGGGGCCAATCAGCCCCAGCATTTT.

The chain uses TRBV29-1 and TRBJ1-4; tentatively, D is TRBD1 (6 bases). The CDR3 has 13 amino acids. V was clipped by 7 bases and J by 5 bases, with 14 bases between them. Per the germline V gene, CDR1 is SQVTM and CDR2 is ANQGSEA. The CDR3 sequence: CSGSYTGNEKLFF. CDR3 in DNA: TGCAGCGGTTCTTACACAGGGAATGAAAAACTGTTTTTT.

The chain is built from TRBV7-2 and TRBJ2-2; D might be TRBD1 (5 bases). CDR3 size: 14 residues. V dropped 4 bases and J dropped 4 bases, with 10 bases sitting between them. Germline V lookup: CDR1 SGHTA, CDR2 FQGNSA. Here the CDR3 DNA reads TGTGCCAGCAGCTACATCAGGGCCACCGGGGAGCTGTTTTTT. Translated, it gives CASSYIRATGELFF.

The V call is TRBV9, the J call TRBJ1-4, with D possibly being TRBD1 (6 bases). Trimming left V 4 bases short and J 4 bases short, with 20 bases between. The germline V gene has CDR1 SGDLS and CDR2 YYNGEE. The CDR3 consists of 17 residues. CDR3 region: CASSTRGGRSINEKLFF. Here the CDR3 DNA reads TGTGCCAGCAGCACCCGGGGGGGGCGGTCGATTAATGAAAAACTGTTTTTT.

The CDR3 DNA reads TGTGCCAGCAGTGTGGGAGGCAATATCGACGAGCAGTACTTC. It yields the protein CASSVGGNIDEQYF. This chain links TRBV2 with TRBJ2-7, with a weak D call TRBD2 (6 bases). The V and J ends lost 4 bases and 5 bases respectively, with 15 bases between them. Germline lookup yields CDR1 SNHLY and CDR2 FYNNEI. The CDR3 contains 14 residues.

The chain carries TRBV4-3 and TRBJ2-1, with 11 bases matching TRBD2. CDR1 and CDR2 (germline): LGHNA, YSLEER. V trimming: 4 bases; J trimming: 5 bases; junction bases outside the gene matches: 4. The CDR3 is made up of 15 amino acids. CDR3 sequence (DNA): TGCGCCAGCAGCCGCCTGACTAGCGGGGACAATGAGCAGTTCTTC. Amino acid sequence: CASSRLTSGDNEQFF.

This clone was recorded a few times. The chain has TRBV19 and TRBJ2-2, with TRBD2 as a possible D gene (5 bases). Germline CDR1 reads LNHDA; CDR2 reads SQIVND (reference sequence). Deletions cut 2 bases from V and 4 bases from J, with 8 bases between. There are 14 residues in the CDR3. The CDR3: CASSIRGGTGELFF. The CDR3 coding sequence is TGTGCCAGTAGTATAAGAGGAGGCACCGGGGAGCTGTTTTTT.

The CDR3 region is CASSLSSLTPYGYTF. In nucleotides, the CDR3 is TGCGCCAGCAGCTTGAGTAGCCTTACCCCTTATGGCTACACCTTC. The genes are TRBV5-1 and TRBJ1-2; D not resolved. Trimming pared 1 base from V and 5 bases from J, leaving 15 bases between. CDR3 length equals 15 residues. Germline CDR1 is SGHRS and CDR2 is YFSETQ.